This T cell receptor (beta chain) was found in a study of OX40 agonist ivuxolimab in advanced cancers. Study background: Patients received intravenous ivuxolimab every 2 weeks at 0.01 to 10 mg/kg. Earlier anti-PD-1, anti-PD-L1 or anti-CTLA-4 therapy was permitted; roughly 37% had received some.

This CDR3 region has 18 residues. Germline V gene sequence: CDR1 LNHDA, CDR2 SQIVND (reference sequence). V lost 3 bases and J lost 0; bases outside the gene matches: 13. Here immunoSEQ multiplex PCR was the method, and the copy in TCRdb shows in-frame clones only, minus some. The sample has around 40,000 clones; more than 75% are singletons. The sequencing here drew on CD4+ or CD8+ T cells sorted from blood, taken in a trial of the OX40 agonist ivuxolimab. This receptor was taken from an adult with an advanced solid tumor such as melanoma, head and neck, liver or kidney cancer. The V call is TRBV19, the J call TRBJ2-7; TRBD1 agrees at 8 bases. The CDR3 coding sequence is TGTGCCAGTAGTATGAACCCCCCTCGCAGGGGGCACTCCTACGAGCAGTACTTC. It specifies CASSMNPPRRGHSYEQYF. The full variable domain, rest sourced from reference TRBV19 and TRBJ2-7, is DGGITQSPKYLFRKEGQNVTLSCEQNLNHDAMYWYRQDPGQGLRLIYYSQIVNDFQKGDIAEGYSVSREKKESFPLTVTSAQKNPTAFYLCASSMNPPRRGHSYEQYFGPGTRLTVT.